Included here is one T cell receptor (beta chain) sequence, with context. This clone's antigen is unknown. Base qualities are not recorded, but no much larger clone differs from it by a single base. This record belongs to a study of cytomegalovirus exposure and HLA in healthy donors (dated by TCRdb to the late 2010s). With regard to the full study: An earlier analysis of approximately 590 of the donors reported about 250 Gb of sequence data and around 110 million unique TCR beta sequences from some 180 million T cells. On average, 235,054 unique TCR beta nucleotide sequences were sequenced per donor among roughly 430 genotyped donors of the cohort, with around 19% of those sequences being non-productive. In an earlier analysis of more than 550 of the donors, high-throughput TCR beta sequencing was used to judge whether each TCR beta V gene segment behaved as functional or pseudogenic. Class I and class II HLA loci were covered by the typing at four-digit resolution. In the later analysis, no new phenotypic data were used to find candidate immune exposures; instead, reliance was placed on TCR beta sequences and their occurrence across donors. To predict cytomegalovirus infection status, the study brought together high-throughput TCR immunosequencing, statistical association of individual TCRs with disease status, and machine learning. Alongside the repertoire data, information on donor age, sex, ethnicity and CMV serostatus was compiled. Roughly five DR-DQ haplotypes were treated as single units for association and clustering because of strong linkage in the cohort. Besides the first cohort of some 670 subjects, a separate validation cohort made up of roughly 120 different subjects was used. A later genetic analysis took genome-wide SNP genotypes for about 65% of the roughly 670 donors and used that subset as a discovery cohort. The T cell repertoires of under 750 subjects were profiled by immunosequencing and related to cytomegalovirus serostatus. To study patterns of TCR occurrence, a later analysis re-analyzed previously published TCR beta repertoires from 666 donors and added high-resolution HLA genotyping. An early release that covered some 640 HLA-typed donors contained approximately 290 gigabases of sequencing data and 70 million to 100 million unique TCR sequences. The study was designed to test whether signatures of past pathogen exposure could be identified by cataloging public T cell receptors. All discovery cohort repertoires had been generated on a single sequencing platform. The genetic ancestry cluster associated with self-reported Caucasian donors included 81% of the approximately 430 genotyped donors. Typing coverage differed by locus: A, B, C, DRB1 and DQB1 were typed in roughly 629-640 donors, DQA1 in about 510, DPA1 in some 610, and DPB1 in 472. Study-wide conclusions, independent of this receptor: Compared with equally common non-associated chains, HLA-associated TCR beta chains in a later analysis were more clonally expanded and had lower generation probabilities. Sequencing depth was assumed to be roughly uniform across donors in the presence/absence analyses, though that assumption may not hold. Assigning TCR associations to individual alleles was difficult when HLA alleles, especially DR and DQ, strongly co-occurred. A later analysis associated about 17,000 TCR beta sequences with specific HLA alleles at a false discovery rate of 0.05. A later genetic analysis associated a missense DCLRE1C variant with V-gene and J-gene trimming of TCR beta chains, and an independent cohort replicated the association. Correlated functional status among segregating V segments might reflect linkage disequilibrium, but an unknown experimental factor could not be ruled out. A later analysis found that TCR association rates varied across HLA loci, with DRB1 alleles showing the most associated TCRs and HLA-C alleles the fewest. According to a later analysis, parvovirus B19, influenza, CMV and Epstein-Barr virus appeared linked to several top co-occurrence clusters. Seventeen rarely observed V segments, including chromosome 9 orphons, were excluded from the earlier analysis of several hundred of the donors because counts were too low. The 87-base-pair reads could not distinguish some IMGT-functional V segments, including TRBV6-2 and TRBV6-3, so those segments were excluded. Because some donors lacked HLA typing at each locus, the association tests relied only on the typed subset. In the study, roughly 160 TCR beta chains were listed as associated with cytomegalovirus. In a later analysis, most CMV-associated TCR beta chains were found to appear HLA-restricted, with HLA associations seemingly driven largely by CMV exposure. Across donors, most TCR sequences were observed very rarely, whereas some public TCRs were present in many individuals. In vitro tests confirmed that a few of the cytomegalovirus-associated TCR beta chains recognize cytomegalovirus antigens. The cohort was sequenced for TCR beta chains only, and without alpha or paired-chain data the features that could be detected were limited. A further reported finding was that TCR beta sequences accurately predicted the HLA-A and HLA-B alleles for most subjects in the first cohort. A cluster of highly shared sequence variants was judged likely to represent a technical artifact of the sequencing pipeline. According to a later genetic analysis, donors in an Asian-associated ancestry cluster had fewer N-insertions in productive TCRs than the roughly 700-donor mean. The classifier was reported to diagnose cytomegalovirus status with high specificity and sensitivity in both the original cohort and the validation cohort. Immune exposure information for the cohort was limited to CMV serostatus. An earlier analysis of approximately 530 of the donors showed that most TCR beta V segments appeared in productive rearrangements either about 87% or about 30% of the time, which broadly matched IMGT annotations. It was suggested by the authors that the approach could potentially be generalized to other disease states and immunological phenotypes.

The cohort consisted of 666 healthy bone marrow donors. At the time of sampling, all cohort members were nominally healthy, though unrecorded immune exposures were likely present. The donor tested CMV seronegative, placing the donor among the 300 to 400 seronegative members of the cohort. A peripheral blood sample was provided by each donor, and peripheral blood mononuclear cells were used for TCR beta sequencing. The Qiagen DNeasy Blood Extraction Kit was used to extract genomic DNA from the blood cell samples. V is cut back by 6 bases and J by 4 bases, with 7 bases in the junction unmatched. CDR1 and CDR2 were assigned from the germline V gene as SGHAT and FQNNGV. The CDR3, from cysteine to phenylalanine, totals 14 residues. Only the CDR3 portion is preserved as DNA: 42 bases, with reading frame beginning at the first base. Libraries were prepared through the immunoSEQ multiplex PCR assay. A mixture of 60 forward primers for TCR Vbeta segments and 13 reverse primers for TCR Jbeta segments was used in the multiplex PCR. Amplification of the CDR3 region of rearranged TCR beta genes was performed with a multiplex PCR assay on genomic DNA. The amplified TCR beta libraries were sequenced on the Illumina HiSeq System as 87-base-pair reads. Per the source publication's procedure: A later analysis tallied roughly 78 million unique TCR beta chains across the 700 or so repertoires, and some 12 million of those chains were shared by two or more donors. A nearest-neighbor algorithm error-corrected the raw reads and collapsed the reads into unique sequences, merging closely related sequences to remove PCR and sequencing errors. CDR3 sequences were aligned to IMGT reference sequences to assign V, D and J gene segments. For a sequence to be retained, a match of at least six nucleotides to both a V gene segment and a J gene segment was required. A rearrangement was called productive if the CDR3 had no stop codons and remained in frame with V and J, and every other rearrangement was called non-productive. CDR3 was defined by IMGT convention, running from the second conserved V-encoded cysteine to the conserved J-encoded phenylalanine. The earlier analysis of around 640 of the donors excluded sequences that lacked an unambiguous match to a single V gene segment. An earlier analysis of a few hundred of the donors called V segments functional above 56.7% productive rearrangements and segregating when the between-donor standard deviation exceeded 5%. To diagnose cytomegalovirus status from the catalog of TCR beta chain sequences, a statistical classification framework was built. A later analysis assigned V and J genes by comparing TCR nucleotide sequences with IMGT/GENE-DB human TR gene sequences. The TCRdist pipeline was used in a later analysis to assign CDR3 sequences and most-parsimonious VDJ recombination scenarios. A later analysis defined each TCR beta chain by its CDR3 amino acid sequence plus V-gene family, and excluded reads lacking a unique V-gene family. To address suspected cross-contamination and a sequencing artifact, a later analysis removed roughly 640 highly shared, low-generation-probability nucleotide sequences. A later analysis calculated a clonal expansion index for each public chain from normalized within-repertoire ranks of inferred template counts. In a later analysis, generation probabilities were computed with a VDJ recombination model fitted to out-of-frame rearrangements, and the resulting probabilities were checked against IGoR. In a later analysis, TCR-TCR, TCR-HLA and TCR-CMV co-occurrence was scored with hypergeometric tests, and a repertoire-size bias correction was applied to TCR pairs. False discovery rates were estimated in a later analysis by permuting HLA or CMV assignments 20 times. A later analysis grouped co-occurring TCRs with DBSCAN, adding TCRdist sequence similarity when clustering within HLA-allele-positive subsets. Co-occurrence clustering excluded repertoires with fewer than 30,000 or more than 120,000 public chains, plus five with anomalous nucleotide sharing. In its TCRdb copy, this immuneACCESS table keeps in-frame sequences only and misses some clones. Where compared with another copy, unresolved V genes explain less than half of these, and the others have no known cause. V, J and clone size are taken as reported in that table, and D and trimming were inferred from the DNA itself. Present in this sample are under 200,000 clones, 80% of which were seen just once. Of the sample, 0.95% to 1.5% falls within the top ten clones.

Recombination joined TRBV11-2 with TRBJ2-7, with 9 bases aligning to TRBD1. The sequenced sample was PBMCs. This TCR came from a woman aged 45-65 years in good health and CMV-seronegative. For the CDR3, the sequence is CASRLPGQGYEQYF. The sequence in DNA is TGTGCCAGCAGGTTACCGGGACAGGGTTACGAGCAGTACTTC.